These 20 T cell receptor beta chains share one sample of origin, sequenced in a study of vaccination effects on CD4 cells after COVID-19. Sequencing in the ViraFEST assay came after antigen-specific CD4+ T cells had been expanded with viral peptide pools, which were used to stimulate PBMC. On roughly day 10 of culture, CD4+ T cells were separated out. Vaccinees lacked prior SARS-CoV-2 infection and tested negative for nucleocapsid antibodies. No antigens are known for them. This table comes from immunoSEQ multiplex PCR, and its TCRdb copy is limited to in-frame clones, with some not included. The sample lists tens of thousands of clones; approximately 72% were seen once. The source was CD4+ T cells from PBMCs cultured with HCoV-OC43 spike peptides, collected before COVID-19 vaccination. Subset specified: HCoV-OC43 spike overlapping peptide pool stimulation. These receptors came from a human donor who received a COVID-19 vaccine.

The rearrangement joins TRBV6-5 to TRBJ1-1; the D is unclear. Germline assignment: CDR1 MNHEY and CDR2 SVGAGI. The V and J ends lost 2 bases and 5 bases respectively, with 9 bases between them. This CDR3 spans 13 amino acids. The CDR3 DNA reads as TGTGCCAGCAGTTACGAAGGGTGGACTGAAGCTTTCTTT. Its protein is CASSYEGWTEAFF.

CDR3 nucleotide sequence: TGTGCTAGTGGCTTAGGGGGGGGTCAAGAGACCCAGTACTTC. Translation gives CASGLGGGQETQYF. J is TRBJ2-5 and V is TRBV12-5; maybe TRBD2 (7 bases). The CDR3 consists of 14 residues. Trimming took off 6 bases at V and 2 bases at J, with 13 bases between the two ends. Germline CDR1 is LGHNT and CDR2 is FRNRAP.

The rearrangement joins TRBV3-1 (or the pseudogene TRBV3-2) to TRBJ1-3; D remains unclear. The CDR3 is 14 residues long. Trimming stripped 7 bases from V and 0 bases from J, with 10 bases between. Germline CDR1 is LGHDT and CDR2 is YNNKEL (reference sequence). As DNA, the CDR3 is TGTGCCAGCACCCGACAAGCCTCTGGAAACACCATATATTTT. Amino acids: CASTRQASGNTIYF.

The chain is built from TRBV7-9 and TRBJ2-4; D gene uncertain. The germline V gene has CDR1 SEHNR and CDR2 FQNEAQ (reference sequence). The CDR3 runs 18 residues. The ends were cut back, 0 bases at V and 0 bases at J, with 15 bases in the middle. CDR3 coding DNA: TGTGCCAGCAGCTTAGCGCCAAGGTCCCCCGTAGCCAAAAACATTCAGTACTTC. Protein sequence: CASSLAPRSPVAKNIQYF.

This clone has more than one count but fewer than ten. This sequence joins TRBV7-9 and TRBJ2-1; a weak D match, TRBD1 (5 bases). In germline, CDR1 is SEHNR, CDR2 FQNEAQ (reference sequence). The V gene lost 4 bases and the J gene lost 7 bases, with 11 bases spanning the gap. CDR3 length equals 13 residues. The DNA of the CDR3 is TGTGCCAGCAGCTGGGGTCGACAGAATGAGCAGTTCTTC. Residues: CASSWGRQNEQFF. Supplemented by reference TRBV7-9 and TRBJ2-1, the full variable domain reads DTGVSQNPRHKITKRGQNVTFRCDPISEHNRLYWYRQTLGQGPEFLTYFQNEAQLEKSRLLSDRFSAERPKGSFSTLEIQRTEQGDSAMYLCASSWGRQNEQFFGPGTRLTVL.

V gene TRBV3-1 (or the pseudogene TRBV3-2) combines with J gene TRBJ1-6; D call uncertain. The CDR3 is 16 residues long. Germline lookup yields CDR1 LGHDT and CDR2 YNNKEL (reference sequence). Trimming removed 1 base from V and 6 bases from J, with 13 bases in between. The DNA of the CDR3 is TGTGCCAGCAGCCAAGTCCCGCCGCCCGGTAATTCACCCCTCCACTTT. The encoded protein is CASSQVPPPGNSPLHF.

V and J are TRBV9 and TRBJ2-2, with D unclear. This CDR3 comprises 16 residues. The germline V gene has CDR1 SGDLS and CDR2 YYNGEE. Deletions cut 0 bases from V and 1 base from J, with 10 bases between. The CDR3 protein is CASSVAVPGNTGELFF. The CDR3 DNA reads TGTGCCAGCAGCGTAGCAGTCCCAGGGAACACCGGGGAGCTGTTTTTT.

In its sample, this clone was seen a few times. The genes are TRBV20-1 and TRBJ1-1; D gene unclear. Trimming left V 6 bases short and J 3 bases short, with 8 bases between. CDR3 length equals 11 residues. Germline CDR1 reads DFQATT; CDR2 reads SNEGSKA (reference sequence). The CDR3 nucleotides are TGCAGTGCAGGAAGGGACACTGAAGCTTTCTTT. This encodes CSAGRDTEAFF.

The genes are TRBV28 and TRBJ1-2; D uncertain. Deletions cut 5 bases from V and 4 bases from J, with 11 bases between. CDR3 length: 13 residues. CDR1 is MDHEN and CDR2 is SYDVKM in the germline V gene. CDR3 DNA sequence: TGTGCCAGCAGTCCCCCGAATCTCTATGGCTACACCTTC. The encoded protein is CASSPPNLYGYTF.

Only a few counts were recorded for this clone. The chain recombines TRBV5-1 with TRBJ1-5; D not certain. This CDR3 is built from 14 residues. Deletions cut 0 bases from V and 1 base from J, with 5 bases between. The germline CDR1 and CDR2 sequences are SGHRS and YFSETQ. In DNA, the CDR3 is TGCGCCAGCAGCTTGGGGCTAAGCAATCAGCCCCAGCATTTT. Translation gives CASSLGLSNQPQHF. Using reference TRBV5-1 and TRBJ1-5 for the parts outside the CDR3, the full variable domain is KAGVTQTPRYLIKTRGQQVTLSCSPISGHRSVSWYQQTPGQGLQFLFEYFSETQRNKGNFPGRFSGRQFSNSRSEMNVSTLELGDSALYLCASSLGLSNQPQHFGDGTRLSIL.

The chain carries TRBV5-4 and TRBJ2-1, with 9 bases identical to TRBD2. CDR1 SGHNT and CDR2 YYREEE come from the germline V gene (reference sequence). Trimming removed 1 base from V and 6 bases from J; junction bases left unmatched: 5. CDR3 length: 15 residues. CDR3 sequence (DNA): TGTGCCAGCAGCTTGTTCGGCGGGGGGGCCAATGAGCAGTTCTTC. Its protein is CASSLFGGGANEQFF.

The CDR3 DNA sequence: TGTGCCAGCAGCTTAGCGGACGGGGGCTATGGCTACACCTTC. This translates into CASSLADGGYGYTF. V is TRBV7-2 and J is TRBJ1-2; perhaps TRBD1 as D (5 bases). Germline V lookup: CDR1 SGHTA, CDR2 FQGNSA. The CDR3 loop spans 14 amino acids. V was pared by 0 bases and J by 4 bases, with 9 bases between.

The chain carries TRBV7-2 and TRBJ1-1; a weak D match, TRBD1 (6 bases). The germline V gene has CDR1 SGHTA and CDR2 FQGNSA. The CDR3 has 15 residues. V lost 5 bases and J 0 bases, leaving 13 bases between the germline ends. The CDR3 sequence is CASSVYTGLNTEAFF. The CDR3 DNA follows: TGTGCCAGCAGCGTATACACAGGGCTGAACACTGAAGCTTTCTTT.

The chain employs TRBV6-5 and TRBJ1-2, with 8 bases aligning to TRBD1. V shed 10 bases and J 6 bases; nucleotides not matched to a gene: 10. The CDR3 extends over 13 amino acids. Germline CDR1 and CDR2: MNHEY and SVGAGI. In nucleotides, the CDR3 is TGTGCCACCAGAGACAGGGGTACTAATGGCTACACCTTC. Residues: CATRDRGTNGYTF.

The chain combines TRBV6-5 with TRBJ1-5; maybe TRBD1 (5 bases). The CDR3 loop spans 13 amino acids. V gave up 7 bases and J gave up 4 bases, with 11 bases separating them. The V gene's germline CDR1 is MNHEY and CDR2 SVGAGI. The CDR3 sequence: CASKRDLNQPQHF. The CDR3 DNA follows: TGTGCCAGCAAAAGGGACCTTAATCAGCCCCAGCATTTT.

This clone was seen a handful of times. This chain connects TRBV28 to TRBJ1-1; D not certain. The length of the CDR3 is 16 residues. Germline V lookup: CDR1 MDHEN, CDR2 SYDVKM. The V and J ends lost 8 bases and 7 bases respectively, with 26 bases between them. The chain's CDR3 is CASVKPVAVNSDEAFF. The DNA for the CDR3 is TGTGCCAGCGTCAAGCCGGTGGCAGTAAATTCTGATGAAGCTTTCTTT.

The genes are TRBV24-1 and TRBJ2-5; 8 bases map to TRBD1. Germline assignment: CDR1 KGHDR and CDR2 SFDVKD. The trim removed 1 base at V and 5 bases at J, leaving 5 bases unmatched. CDR3 length equals 15 residues. The CDR3 coding sequence is TGTGCCACCAGTGATTTTACAGGGGGTGGCGAGACCCAGTACTTC. Amino acid sequence: CATSDFTGGGETQYF.

V usage is TRBV20-1 and J usage is TRBJ2-3; D gene uncertain. Germline V lookup: CDR1 DFQATT, CDR2 SNEGSKA (reference sequence). Trimming took 3 bases from V and 2 from J, leaving 18 bases between them. CDR3 length: 16 amino acids. CDR3 region: CSASSFAASHTDTQYF. DNA for the CDR3: TGCAGTGCTAGTTCATTCGCTGCGTCGCACACAGATACGCAGTATTTT.

This chain connects TRBV19 to TRBJ1-6, with D unresolved. The germline V gene has CDR1 LNHDA and CDR2 SQIVND (reference sequence). The CDR3 extends over 15 amino acids. V shed 3 bases and J shed 5 bases, with 11 bases lying between them. CDR3 region: CASSIRPYDNSPLHF. The CDR3 nucleotides are TGTGCCAGTAGTATCCGGCCATACGATAATTCACCCCTCCACTTT.

This chain joins TRBV5-1 and TRBJ1-2, with D hard to call. V lost 9 bases and J lost 2, with 14 bases in between. Germline CDR1 SGHRS, CDR2 YFSETQ. There are 13 residues in the CDR3. CDR3 in DNA: TGCGCCACCAGAGAGTCAGAAAACTATGGCTACACCTTC. This gives the protein CATRESENYGYTF. Based on the CDR3 plus reference TRBV5-1 and TRBJ1-2, the full variable domain is KAGVTQTPRYLIKTRGQQVTLSCSPISGHRSVSWYQQTPGQGLQFLFEYFSETQRNKGNFPGRFSGRQFSNSRSEMNVSTLELGDSALYLCATRESENYGYTFGSGTRLTVV.